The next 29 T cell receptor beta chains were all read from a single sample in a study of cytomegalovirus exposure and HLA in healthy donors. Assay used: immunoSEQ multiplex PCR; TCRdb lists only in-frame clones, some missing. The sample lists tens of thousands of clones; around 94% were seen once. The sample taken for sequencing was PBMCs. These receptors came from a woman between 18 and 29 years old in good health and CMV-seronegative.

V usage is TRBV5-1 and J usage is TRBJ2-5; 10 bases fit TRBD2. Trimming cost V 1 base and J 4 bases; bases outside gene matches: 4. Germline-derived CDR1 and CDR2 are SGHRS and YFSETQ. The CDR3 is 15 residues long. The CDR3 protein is CASSLKAGGPETQYF. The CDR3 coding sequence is TGCGCCAGCAGCTTGAAAGCGGGGGGGCCAGAGACCCAGTACTTC.

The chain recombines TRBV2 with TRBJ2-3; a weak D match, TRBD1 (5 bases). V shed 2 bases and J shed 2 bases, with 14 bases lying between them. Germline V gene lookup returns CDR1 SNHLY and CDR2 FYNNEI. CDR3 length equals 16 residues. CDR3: CASSELGVPLTDTQYF. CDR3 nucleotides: TGTGCCAGCAGTGAATTAGGGGTCCCCCTCACAGATACGCAGTATTTT.

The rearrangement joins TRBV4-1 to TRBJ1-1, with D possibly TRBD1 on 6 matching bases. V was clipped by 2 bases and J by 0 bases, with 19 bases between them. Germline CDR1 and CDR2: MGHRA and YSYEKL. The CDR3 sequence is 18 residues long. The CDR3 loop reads CASSQTAGAPKMNTEAFF. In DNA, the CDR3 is TGCGCCAGCAGCCAAACAGCAGGGGCTCCGAAAATGAACACTGAAGCTTTCTTT.

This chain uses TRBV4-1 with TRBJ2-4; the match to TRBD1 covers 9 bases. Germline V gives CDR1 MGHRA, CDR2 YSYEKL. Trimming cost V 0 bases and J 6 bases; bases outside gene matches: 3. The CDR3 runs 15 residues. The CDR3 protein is CASSQDWDRANIQYF. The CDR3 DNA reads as TGCGCCAGCAGCCAAGACTGGGACAGGGCAAACATTCAGTACTTC.

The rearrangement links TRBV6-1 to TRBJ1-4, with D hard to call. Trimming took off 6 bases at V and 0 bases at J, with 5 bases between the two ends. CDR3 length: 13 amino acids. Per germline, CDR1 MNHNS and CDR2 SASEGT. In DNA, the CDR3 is TGTGCCAGCAGGACTACAACTAATGAAAAACTGTTTTTT. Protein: CASRTTTNEKLFF.

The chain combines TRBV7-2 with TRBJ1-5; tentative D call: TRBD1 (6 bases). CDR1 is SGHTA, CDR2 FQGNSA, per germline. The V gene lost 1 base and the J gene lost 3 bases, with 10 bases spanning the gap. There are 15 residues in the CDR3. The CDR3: CASSLGGQFNQPQHF. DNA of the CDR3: TGTGCCAGCAGCTTAGGTGGACAGTTCAATCAGCCCCAGCATTTT.

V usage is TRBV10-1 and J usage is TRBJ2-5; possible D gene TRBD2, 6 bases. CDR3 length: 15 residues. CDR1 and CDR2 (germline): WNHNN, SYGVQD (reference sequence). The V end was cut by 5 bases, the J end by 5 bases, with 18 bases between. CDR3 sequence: CASSSVGGTMETQYF. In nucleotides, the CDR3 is TGCGCCAGCAGTTCCGTGGGGGGTACTATGGAGACCCAGTACTTC.

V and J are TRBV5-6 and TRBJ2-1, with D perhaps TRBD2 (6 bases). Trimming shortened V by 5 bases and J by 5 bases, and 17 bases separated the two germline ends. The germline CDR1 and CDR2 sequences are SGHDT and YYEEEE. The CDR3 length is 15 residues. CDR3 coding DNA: TGTGCCAGCAGAACGACCGGGGGTGTCGACAATGAGCAGTTCTTC. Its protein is CASRTTGGVDNEQFF.

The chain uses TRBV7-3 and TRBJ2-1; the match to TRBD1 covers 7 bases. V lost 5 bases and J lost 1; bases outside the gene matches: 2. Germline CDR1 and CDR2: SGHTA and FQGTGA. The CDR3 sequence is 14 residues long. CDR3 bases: TGTGCCAGCAGCCCGACAGGGTCCTACAATGAGCAGTTCTTC. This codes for CASSPTGSYNEQFF.

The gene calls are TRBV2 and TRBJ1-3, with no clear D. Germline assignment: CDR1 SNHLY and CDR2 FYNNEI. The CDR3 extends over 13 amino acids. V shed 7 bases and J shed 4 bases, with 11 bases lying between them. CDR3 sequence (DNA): TGTGCCAGCAACCCCTCGGAGGGAAACACCATATATTTT. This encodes CASNPSEGNTIYF. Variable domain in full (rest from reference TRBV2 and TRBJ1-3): EPEVTQTPSHQVTQMGQEVILRCVPISNHLYFYWYRQILGQKVEFLVSFYNNEISEKSEIFDDQFSVERPDGSNFTLKIRSTKLEDSAMYFCASNPSEGNTIYFGEGSWLTVV.

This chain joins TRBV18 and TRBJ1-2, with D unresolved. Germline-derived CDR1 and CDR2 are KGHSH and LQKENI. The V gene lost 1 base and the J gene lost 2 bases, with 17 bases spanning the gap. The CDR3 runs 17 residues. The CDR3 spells CASSPLLQARGNYGYTF. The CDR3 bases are TGTGCCAGCTCACCACTACTGCAAGCAAGAGGAAACTATGGCTACACCTTC.

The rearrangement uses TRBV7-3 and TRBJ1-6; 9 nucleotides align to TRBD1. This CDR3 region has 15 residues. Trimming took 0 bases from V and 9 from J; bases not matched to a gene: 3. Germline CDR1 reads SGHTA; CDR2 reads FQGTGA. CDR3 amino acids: CASSLTGDRVSPLHF. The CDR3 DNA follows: TGTGCCAGCAGCTTAACGGGGGACAGGGTTTCACCCCTCCACTTT.

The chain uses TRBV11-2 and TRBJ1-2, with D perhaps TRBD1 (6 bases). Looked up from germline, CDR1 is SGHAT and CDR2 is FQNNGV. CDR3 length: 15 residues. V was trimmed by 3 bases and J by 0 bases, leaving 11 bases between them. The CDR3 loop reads CASSFSGTTNYGYTF. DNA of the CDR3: TGTGCCAGCAGCTTTTCCGGGACAACTAACTATGGCTACACCTTC.

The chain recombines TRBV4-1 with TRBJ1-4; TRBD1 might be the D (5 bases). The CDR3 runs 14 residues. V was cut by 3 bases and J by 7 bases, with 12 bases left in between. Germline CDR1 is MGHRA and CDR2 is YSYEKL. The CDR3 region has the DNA TGCGCCAGCAGCCATGGGGCGGTCGGTGAAAAACTGTTTTTT. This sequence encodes CASSHGAVGEKLFF.

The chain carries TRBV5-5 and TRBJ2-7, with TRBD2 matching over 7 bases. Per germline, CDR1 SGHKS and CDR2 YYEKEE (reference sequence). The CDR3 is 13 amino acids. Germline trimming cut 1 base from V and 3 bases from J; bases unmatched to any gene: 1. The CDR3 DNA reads TGTGCCAGCAGCTTGCAGCGGGGCTACGAGCAGTACTTC. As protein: CASSLQRGYEQYF. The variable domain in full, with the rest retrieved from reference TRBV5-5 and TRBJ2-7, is DAGVTQSPTHLIKTRGQQVTLRCSPISGHKSVSWYQQVLGQGPQFIFQYYEKEERGRGNFPDRFSARQFPNYSSELNVNALLLGDSALYLCASSLQRGYEQYFGPGTRLTVT.

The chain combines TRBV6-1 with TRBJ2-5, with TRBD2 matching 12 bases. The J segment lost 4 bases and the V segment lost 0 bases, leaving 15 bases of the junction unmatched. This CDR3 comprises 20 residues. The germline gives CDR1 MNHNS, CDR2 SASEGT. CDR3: CASSEAGLAGGLLRGETQYF. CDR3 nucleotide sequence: TGTGCCAGCAGTGAAGCGGGGCTAGCGGGGGGGCTGCTCCGGGGAGAGACCCAGTACTTC.

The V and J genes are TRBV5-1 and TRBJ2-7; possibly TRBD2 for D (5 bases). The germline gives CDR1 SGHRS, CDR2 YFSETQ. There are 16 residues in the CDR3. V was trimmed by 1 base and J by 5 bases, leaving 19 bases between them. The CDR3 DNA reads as TGCGCCAGCAGCTTGCTTTCCGGACGGGGTGGAAACGAGCAGTACTTC. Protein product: CASSLLSGRGGNEQYF.

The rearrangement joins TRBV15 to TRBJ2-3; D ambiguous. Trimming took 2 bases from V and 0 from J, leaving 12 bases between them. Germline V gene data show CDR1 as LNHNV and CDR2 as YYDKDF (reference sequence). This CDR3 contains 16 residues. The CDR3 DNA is TGTGCCACCAGCAGAACTATGACTGGGAGCACAGATACGCAGTATTTT. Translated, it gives CATSRTMTGSTDTQYF.

The CDR3 loop reads CASSLGTGVRYTEAFF. For the CDR3, the DNA is TGTGCCAGCAGCTTAGGTACGGGGGTACGGTACACTGAAGCTTTCTTT. This chain links TRBV7-9 with TRBJ1-1; possible D gene TRBD1, 5 bases. The CDR3 is 16 amino acids. The germline gives CDR1 SEHNR, CDR2 FQNEAQ (reference sequence). The V gene lost 1 base and the J gene lost 3 bases, with 15 bases spanning the gap.

CDR3 in DNA: TGTGCCAGTAGGAGCCCCGGGACAGGGGGCTCTGGCTACACCTTC. This sequence encodes CASRSPGTGGSGYTF. The V and J genes are TRBV19 and TRBJ1-2, with 12 bases that match TRBD1. This CDR3 is built from 15 residues. V dropped 6 bases and J dropped 7; count of bases not matched to a gene: 9. Germline loops: CDR1 LNHDA, CDR2 SQIVND (reference sequence).

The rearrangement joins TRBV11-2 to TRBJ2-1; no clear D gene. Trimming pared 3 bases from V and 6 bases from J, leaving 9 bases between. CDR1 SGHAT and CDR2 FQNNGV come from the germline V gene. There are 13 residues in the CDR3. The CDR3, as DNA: TGTGCCAGCAGCTTGGTTGCAGTCAATGAGCAGTTCTTC. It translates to CASSLVAVNEQFF.

The CDR3 bases are TGTGCCAGCAGCTTGGGAGTGCGGACTGAAGCTTTCTTT. This codes for CASSLGVRTEAFF. The V call is TRBV7-8, the J call TRBJ1-1; D gene uncertain. Germline V CDR1 and CDR2: SGHVS, FQNEAQ. The CDR3 is made up of 13 amino acids. V was shortened by 3 bases and J by 5 bases, with 10 bases between the two germline ends.

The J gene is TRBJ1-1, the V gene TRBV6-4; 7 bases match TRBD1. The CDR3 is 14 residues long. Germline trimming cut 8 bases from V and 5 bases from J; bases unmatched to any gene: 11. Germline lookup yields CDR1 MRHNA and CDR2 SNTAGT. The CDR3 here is CASQMEAGGTEAFF. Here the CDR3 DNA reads TGTGCCAGCCAAATGGAGGCAGGGGGGACTGAAGCTTTCTTT.

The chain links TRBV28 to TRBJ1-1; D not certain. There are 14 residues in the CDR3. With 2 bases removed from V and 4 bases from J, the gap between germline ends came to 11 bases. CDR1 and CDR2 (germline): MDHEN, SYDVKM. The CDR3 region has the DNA TGTGCCAGCAGTTTAACCCGAGGGAGCACTGAAGCTTTCTTT. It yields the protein CASSLTRGSTEAFF. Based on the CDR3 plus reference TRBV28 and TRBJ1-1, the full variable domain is DVKVTQSSRYLVKRTGEKVFLECVQDMDHENMFWYRQDPGLGLRLIYFSYDVKMKEKGDIPEGYSVSREKKERFSLILESASTNQTSMYLCASSLTRGSTEAFFGQGTRLTVV.

CDR3 nucleotide sequence: TGTGCCAGCAGCCGGGACTACAATGAGCAGTTCTTC. Its protein product is CASSRDYNEQFF. This rearrangement joins TRBV7-9 to TRBJ2-1; D possibly corresponds to TRBD2 (5 bases). The V gene lost 5 bases and the J gene lost 3 bases, with 5 bases spanning the gap. CDR3 length: 12 amino acids. Per germline, CDR1 SEHNR and CDR2 FQNEAQ (reference sequence).

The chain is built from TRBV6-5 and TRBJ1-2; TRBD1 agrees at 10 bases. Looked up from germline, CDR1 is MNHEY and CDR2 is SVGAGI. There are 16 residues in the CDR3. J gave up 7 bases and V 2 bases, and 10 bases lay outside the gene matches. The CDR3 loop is CASSYRLRDRGSGYTF. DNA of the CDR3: TGTGCCAGCAGTTACCGACTCCGGGACAGGGGAAGTGGCTACACCTTC.

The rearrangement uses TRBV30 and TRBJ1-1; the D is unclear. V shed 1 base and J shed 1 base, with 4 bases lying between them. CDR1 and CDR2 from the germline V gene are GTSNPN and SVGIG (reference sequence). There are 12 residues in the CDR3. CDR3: CAWSAWNTEAFF. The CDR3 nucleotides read TGTGCCTGGAGTGCCTGGAACACTGAAGCTTTCTTT.

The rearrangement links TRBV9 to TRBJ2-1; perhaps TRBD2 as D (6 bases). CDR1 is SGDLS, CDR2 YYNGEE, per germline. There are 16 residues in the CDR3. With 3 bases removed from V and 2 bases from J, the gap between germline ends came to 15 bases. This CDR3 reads CASSAGGGRTYNEQFF. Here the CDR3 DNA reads TGTGCCAGCAGCGCCGGAGGTGGGAGGACCTACAATGAGCAGTTCTTC.

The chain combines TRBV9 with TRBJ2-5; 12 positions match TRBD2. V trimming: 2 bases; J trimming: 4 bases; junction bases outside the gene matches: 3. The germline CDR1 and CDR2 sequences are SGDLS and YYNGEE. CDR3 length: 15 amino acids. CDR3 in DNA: TGTGCCAGCAGCGTCCAGGGACTAGCGGGAGAGACCCAGTACTTC. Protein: CASSVQGLAGETQYF.